The source of this TCR beta chain is a study of PD-1 blockade in classical Hodgkin lymphoma. Study results and caveats: With CD4+ cells, TCR diversity rose significantly by C4D1, but not with CD8+ cells. Prior to therapy, complete responders displayed diversity much like that of newly diagnosed patients. Reported findings placed baseline TCR diversity lower in newly diagnosed patients (compared with healthy donors).

Only in-frame clones appear in the TCRdb table, and some are missing; sequencing was by immunoSEQ multiplex PCR. Of approximately 4,300 clones listed, 63% were seen once; the top ten hold 37%. Worth noting for this clone: The target antigen is unknown.

Relapse was seen in all patients after autologous stem cell transplantation, and brentuximab vedotin exposure was variable. Responses achieved at best were complete response, partial response or progressive disease. Germline CDR1 and CDR2: SSHAT and FNYEAQ (reference sequence). V dropped 1 base and J dropped 5 bases, with 9 bases sitting between them. The length of the CDR3 is 13 residues. The rearrangement links TRBV7-7 to TRBJ2-7, with D perhaps TRBD1 (6 bases). The sequencing here drew on peripheral blood mononuclear cells (PBMCs), taken at baseline. This sequence was found in a human donor with classical Hodgkin lymphoma. The DNA of the CDR3 is TGTGCCAGCAGCTTAGTACAGGGCCACGAGCAGTACTTC. It is translated as CASSLVQGHEQYF.